Listed below are T cell receptor beta chains from one sample, sequenced in a study of shared clonotypes between healthy human individuals. TCRdb's table, derived via immunoSEQ multiplex PCR, lists solely in-frame clones and lacks some. The table has around 700,000 clones, approximately 79% seen once; the top ten hold about 1.7%. The sequenced sample was memory CD4+ T cells sorted from blood. These TCRs come from a woman aged 25 to 39 in good health. Each CDR3 is given with its conserved first and last residue. A D gene is named only where the DNA matches it firmly. The size of a clone is reported for some rows only, either as once, few or many, or as a class for expanded clones.

V gene	J gene	D gene	clone size	CDR3 DNA	CDR3 protein
TRBV7-9	TRBJ1-1	-	few	TGTGCCAGCAGCCCATATCCGGCAGTGGTGAACACTGAAGCTTTCTTT	CASSPYPAVVNTEAFF
TRBV9	TRBJ1-2	-	few	TGTGCCAGCAGCGTTCAGGGGTCGCACTATGGCTACACCTTC	CASSVQGSHYGYTF
TRBV29-1	TRBJ1-1	-	few	TGCAGCGTTGCGGTGGACACCAACACTGAAGCTTTCTTT	CSVAVDTNTEAFF
TRBV5-4	TRBJ2-1	TRBD1	-	TGTGCCAGCAGCCCTGACAGGGGGTGGAATGAGCAGTTCTTC	CASSPDRGWNEQFF
TRBV2	TRBJ2-7	TRBD2	-	TGTGCCAGCAAAGAACTAGCGGGAGTTTCCGAGCAGTACTTC	CASKELAGVSEQYF
TRBV15	TRBJ1-4	-	-	TGTGCCACCAGCGGTTCAGGGGTGGAAAAACTGTTTTTT	CATSGSGVEKLFF
TRBV2	TRBJ2-3	-	-	TGTGCCAGCAGCAGACTAGGAGGCACAGATACGCAGTATTTT	CASSRLGGTDTQYF
TRBV5-1	TRBJ2-5	-	-	TGCGCCAGCAGCTTGGTTGCGCAAGAGACCCAGTACTTC	CASSLVAQETQYF
TRBV30	TRBJ1-2	-	-	TGTGCCTGGAGGCCGTCTTACAGGGATTCGCGGGGCTACACCTTC	CAWRPSYRDSRGYTF
TRBV5-1	TRBJ1-2	-	-	TGCGCCAGCAGCTTGGCCCAGAGTCTCTATGGCTACACCTTC	CASSLAQSLYGYTF
TRBV18	TRBJ2-1	TRBD1	-	TGTGCCAGCTCACAAAAGGGACAGGGGGCTCTTAGCTCCTACAATGAGCAGTTCTTC	CASSQKGQGALSSYNEQFF
TRBV6-5	TRBJ2-5	-	-	TGTGCCAGCAGGCGTCCGGGAAGACAAGAGACCCAGTACTTC	CASRRPGRQETQYF
TRBV19	TRBJ1-1	-	-	TGTGCCAGTAGTATGAGGACGAACACTGAAGCTTTCTTT	CASSMRTNTEAFF
TRBV30	TRBJ2-2	TRBD1	-	TGTGCCTGGAGGCCAGGACAGGGGAGGAACACCGGGGAGCTGTTTTTT	CAWRPGQGRNTGELFF
TRBV7-2	TRBJ1-2	TRBD1	-	TGTGCCAGCAGCTTAGCGGGGACAGGGCCGTTTAATGGCTACACCTTC	CASSLAGTGPFNGYTF
TRBV5-1	TRBJ1-1	-	-	TGCGCCAGCAGCTTTCGGTCGAACACTGAAGCTTTCTTT	CASSFRSNTEAFF
TRBV28	TRBJ1-4	-	-	TGTGCCAGCAGTTCCTCCGGGGGGGCTAATGAAAAACTGTTTTTT	CASSSSGGANEKLFF
TRBV21-1	TRBJ1-3	-	-	TGTGCCAGCAGCAGCTGCGCCGGTCCGGGACCGCTATCTGGAAACACCATATATTTT	CASSSCAGPGPLSGNTIYF
TRBV28	TRBJ2-2	-	-	TGTGCCAGCAGCCCCAGGGTTGAGACCGGGGAGCTGTTTTTT	CASSPRVETGELFF